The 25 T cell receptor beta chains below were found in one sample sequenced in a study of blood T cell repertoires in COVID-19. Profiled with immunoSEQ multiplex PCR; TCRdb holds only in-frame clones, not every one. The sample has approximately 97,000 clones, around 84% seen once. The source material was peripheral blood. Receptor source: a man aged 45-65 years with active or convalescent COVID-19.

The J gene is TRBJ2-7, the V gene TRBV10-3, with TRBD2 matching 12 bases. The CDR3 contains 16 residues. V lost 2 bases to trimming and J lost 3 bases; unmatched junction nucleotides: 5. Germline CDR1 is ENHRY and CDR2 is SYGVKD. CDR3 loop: CAISEPRTSGDYEQYF. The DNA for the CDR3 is TGTGCCATCAGTGAGCCCCGGACTAGCGGGGACTACGAGCAGTACTTC.

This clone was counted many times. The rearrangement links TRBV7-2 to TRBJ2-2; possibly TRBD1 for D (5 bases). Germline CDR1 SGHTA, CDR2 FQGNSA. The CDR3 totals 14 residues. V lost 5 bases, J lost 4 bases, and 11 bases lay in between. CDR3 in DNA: TGTGCCAGCAGCCAGGGCCTAGGCACCGGGGAGCTGTTTTTT. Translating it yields CASSQGLGTGELFF.

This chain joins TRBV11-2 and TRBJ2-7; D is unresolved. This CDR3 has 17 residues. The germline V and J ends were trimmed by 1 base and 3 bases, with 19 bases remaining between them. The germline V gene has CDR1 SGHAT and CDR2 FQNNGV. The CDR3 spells CASSLVILGSPYYEQYV. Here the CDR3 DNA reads TGTGCCAGCAGCTTAGTCATATTGGGCAGCCCTTACTACGAGCAGTACGTC.

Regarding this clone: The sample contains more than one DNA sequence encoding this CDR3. The CDR3 region has the DNA TGTGCCAGCAGGCCGGGACAGGGGTCGAACTATGGCTACACCTTC. It specifies CASRPGQGSNYGYTF. This sequence joins TRBV6-6 and TRBJ1-2; 10 nucleotides line up with TRBD1. The CDR3 loop spans 15 amino acids. Trimming took 6 bases from V and 2 from J; bases not matched to a gene: 6. The germline gives CDR1 MNHNY, CDR2 SVGAGI (reference sequence).

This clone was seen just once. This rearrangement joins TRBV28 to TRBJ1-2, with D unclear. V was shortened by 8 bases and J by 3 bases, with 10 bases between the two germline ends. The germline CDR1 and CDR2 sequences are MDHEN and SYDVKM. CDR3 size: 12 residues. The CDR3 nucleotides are TGTGCCAGCGCCAAGGAGGACTATGGCTACACCTTC. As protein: CASAKEDYGYTF.

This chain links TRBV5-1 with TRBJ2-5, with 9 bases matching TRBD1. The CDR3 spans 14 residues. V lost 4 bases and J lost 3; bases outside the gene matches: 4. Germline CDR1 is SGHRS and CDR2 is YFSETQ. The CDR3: CASSRDRVEETQYF. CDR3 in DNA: TGCGCCAGCAGCCGGGACAGGGTAGAAGAGACCCAGTACTTC.

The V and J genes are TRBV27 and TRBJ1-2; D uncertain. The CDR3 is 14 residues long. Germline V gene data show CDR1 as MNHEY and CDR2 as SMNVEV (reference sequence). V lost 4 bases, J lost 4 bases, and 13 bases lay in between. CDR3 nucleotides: TGTGCCAGCAGTTCGGGTCTAAGTAGCTATGGCTACACCTTC. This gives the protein CASSSGLSSYGYTF.

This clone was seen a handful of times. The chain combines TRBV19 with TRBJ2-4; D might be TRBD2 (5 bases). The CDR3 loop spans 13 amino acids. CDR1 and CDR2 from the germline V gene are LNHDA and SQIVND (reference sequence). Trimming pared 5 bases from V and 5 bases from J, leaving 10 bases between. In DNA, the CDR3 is TGTGCCAGTAGTGTGCGGGCCCAAAACATTCAGTACTTC. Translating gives CASSVRAQNIQYF.

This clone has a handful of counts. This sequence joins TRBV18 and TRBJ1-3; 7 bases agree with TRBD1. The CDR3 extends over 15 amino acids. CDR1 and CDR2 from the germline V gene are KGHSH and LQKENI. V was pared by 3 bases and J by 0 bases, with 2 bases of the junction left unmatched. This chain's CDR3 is CASSPGQSSGNTIYF. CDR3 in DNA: TGTGCCAGCTCACCGGGACAGAGCTCTGGAAACACCATATATTTT.

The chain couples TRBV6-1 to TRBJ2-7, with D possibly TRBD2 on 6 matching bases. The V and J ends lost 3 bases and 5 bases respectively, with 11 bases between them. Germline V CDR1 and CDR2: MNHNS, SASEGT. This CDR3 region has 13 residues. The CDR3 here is CASSEGGGHEQYV. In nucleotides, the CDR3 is TGTGCCAGCAGTGAGGGTGGAGGGCACGAGCAGTACGTC.

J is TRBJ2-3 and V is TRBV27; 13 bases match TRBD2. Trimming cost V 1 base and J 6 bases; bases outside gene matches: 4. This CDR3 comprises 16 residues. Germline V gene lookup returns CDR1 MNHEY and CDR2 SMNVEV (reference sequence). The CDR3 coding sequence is TGTGCCAGCAGTTTATGGACTAGCGGGGGCCGGGATACGCAGTATTTT. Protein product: CASSLWTSGGRDTQYF.

The CDR3 reads CASSHGGNSPLHF. CDR3 coding DNA: TGTGCCAGCAGCCACGGAGGGAATTCACCCCTCCACTTT. The rearrangement uses TRBV14 and TRBJ1-6; D call uncertain. Between the trimmed V and J ends, which lost 3 bases and 7 bases, there was a span of 7 bases. CDR1 is SGHDN and CDR2 is FVKESK in the germline V gene. The CDR3 length is 13 residues.

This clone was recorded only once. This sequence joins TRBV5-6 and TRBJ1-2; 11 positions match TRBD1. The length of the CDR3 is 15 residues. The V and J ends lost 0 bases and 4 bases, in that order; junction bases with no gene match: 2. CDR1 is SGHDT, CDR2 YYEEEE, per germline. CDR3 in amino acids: CASSLAGTGGYGYTF. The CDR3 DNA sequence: TGTGCCAGCAGCTTGGCCGGGACAGGGGGCTATGGCTACACCTTC.

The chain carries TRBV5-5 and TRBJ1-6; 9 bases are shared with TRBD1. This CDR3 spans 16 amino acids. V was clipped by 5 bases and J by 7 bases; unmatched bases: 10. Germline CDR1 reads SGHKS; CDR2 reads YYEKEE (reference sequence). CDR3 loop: CASRMGQGTINSPLHF. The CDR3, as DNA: TGTGCCAGCAGAATGGGACAGGGAACGATAAATTCACCCCTCCACTTT.

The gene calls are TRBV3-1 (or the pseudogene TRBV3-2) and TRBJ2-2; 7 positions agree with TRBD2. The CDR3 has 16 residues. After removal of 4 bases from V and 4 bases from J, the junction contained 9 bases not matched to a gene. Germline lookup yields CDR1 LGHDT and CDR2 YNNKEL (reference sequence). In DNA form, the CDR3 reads TGTGCCAGCAGCCCCTCGCGGGGGAGCTTCACCGGGGAGCTGTTTTTT. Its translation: CASSPSRGSFTGELFF.

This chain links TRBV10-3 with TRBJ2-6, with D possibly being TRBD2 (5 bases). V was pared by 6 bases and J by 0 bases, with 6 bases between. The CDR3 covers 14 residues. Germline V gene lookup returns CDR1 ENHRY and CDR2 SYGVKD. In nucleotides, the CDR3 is TGTGCCATCAGGGGGAGCTCTGGGGCCAACGTCCTGACTTTC. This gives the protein CAIRGSSGANVLTF.

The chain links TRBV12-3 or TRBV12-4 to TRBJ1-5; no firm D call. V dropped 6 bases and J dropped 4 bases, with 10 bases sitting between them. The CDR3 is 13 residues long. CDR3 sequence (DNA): TGTGCCAGCAGCCTCACTAGAAATCAGCCCCAGCATTTT. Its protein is CASSLTRNQPQHF.

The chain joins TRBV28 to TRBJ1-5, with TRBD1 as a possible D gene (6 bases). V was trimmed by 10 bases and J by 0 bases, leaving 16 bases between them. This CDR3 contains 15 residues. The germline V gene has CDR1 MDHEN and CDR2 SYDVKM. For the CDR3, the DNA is TGTGCCATCCTTCCCGGGACAACTAGCAATCAGCCCCAGCATTTT. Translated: CAILPGTTSNQPQHF.

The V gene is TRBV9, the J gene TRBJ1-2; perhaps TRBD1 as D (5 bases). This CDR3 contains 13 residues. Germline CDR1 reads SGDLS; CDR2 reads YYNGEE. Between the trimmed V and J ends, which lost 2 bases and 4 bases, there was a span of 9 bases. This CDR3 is CASSVGGSYGYTF. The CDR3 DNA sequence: TGTGCCAGCAGCGTGGGGGGTAGCTATGGCTACACCTTC.

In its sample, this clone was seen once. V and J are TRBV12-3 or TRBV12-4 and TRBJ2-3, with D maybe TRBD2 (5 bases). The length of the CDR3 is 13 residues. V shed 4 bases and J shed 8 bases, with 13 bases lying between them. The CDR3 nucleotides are TGTGCCAGCAGTTCAAACCACCGGGGTACGCAGTATTTT. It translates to CASSSNHRGTQYF.

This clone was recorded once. CDR3 in DNA: TGCGCCAGCAGCCAACCTTACAGGGGGCTCAGCACAGATACGCAGTATTTT. It encodes CASSQPYRGLSTDTQYF. This chain connects TRBV4-1 to TRBJ2-3; 9 bases line up with TRBD1. Germline V gene sequence: CDR1 MGHRA, CDR2 YSYEKL. CDR3 size: 17 residues. The V and J ends lost 2 bases and 0 bases, in that order; junction bases with no gene match: 6.

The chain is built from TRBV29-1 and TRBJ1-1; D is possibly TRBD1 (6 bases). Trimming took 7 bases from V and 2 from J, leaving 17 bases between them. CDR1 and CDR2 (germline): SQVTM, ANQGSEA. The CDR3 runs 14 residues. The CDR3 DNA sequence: TGCAGCGGTCCCCCCACAGGGAGCAACACTGAAGCTTTCTTT. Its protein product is CSGPPTGSNTEAFF.

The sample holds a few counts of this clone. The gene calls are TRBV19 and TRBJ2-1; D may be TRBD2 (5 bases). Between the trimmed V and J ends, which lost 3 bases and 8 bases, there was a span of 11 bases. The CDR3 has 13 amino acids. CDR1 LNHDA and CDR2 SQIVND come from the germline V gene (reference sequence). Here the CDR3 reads CASSMAGGHEQFF. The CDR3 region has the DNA TGTGCCAGTAGTATGGCAGGCGGGCATGAGCAGTTCTTC.

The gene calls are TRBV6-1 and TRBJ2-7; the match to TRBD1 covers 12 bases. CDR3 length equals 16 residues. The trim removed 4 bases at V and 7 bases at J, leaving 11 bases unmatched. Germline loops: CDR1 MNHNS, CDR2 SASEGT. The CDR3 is CASSGGLGQGAEEQYF. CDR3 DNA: TGTGCCAGCAGTGGGGGTCTGGGACAGGGGGCGGAGGAGCAGTACTTC.

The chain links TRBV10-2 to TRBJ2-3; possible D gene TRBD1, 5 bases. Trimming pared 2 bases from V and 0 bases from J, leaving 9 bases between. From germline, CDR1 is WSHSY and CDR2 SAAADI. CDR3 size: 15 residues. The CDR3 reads CASSERGSSTDTQYF. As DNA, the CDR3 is TGCGCCAGCAGTGAGAGGGGATCTAGCACAGATACGCAGTATTTT.